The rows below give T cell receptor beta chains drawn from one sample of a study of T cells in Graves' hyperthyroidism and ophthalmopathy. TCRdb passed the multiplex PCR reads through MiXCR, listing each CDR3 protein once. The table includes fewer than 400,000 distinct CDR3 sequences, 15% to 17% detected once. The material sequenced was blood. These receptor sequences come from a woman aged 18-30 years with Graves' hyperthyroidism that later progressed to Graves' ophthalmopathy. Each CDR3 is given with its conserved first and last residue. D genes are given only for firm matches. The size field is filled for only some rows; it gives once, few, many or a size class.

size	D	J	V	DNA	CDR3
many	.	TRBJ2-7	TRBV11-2	TGTGCCAGCAGCTTAGATAGTGGGCAGATCTACGAGCAGTACTTC	CASSLDSGQIYEQYF
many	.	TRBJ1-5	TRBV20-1	TGCAGTGCTAGGAGGGGGGGCACAGGGCACAATCAGCCCCAGCATTTT	CSARRGGTGHNQPQHF
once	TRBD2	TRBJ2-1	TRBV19	TGTGCCAGTAGCTCCCTAGCGGGGAACTACAATGAGCAGTTCTTC	CASSSLAGNYNEQFF
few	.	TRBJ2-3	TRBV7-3	TGTGCCAGCTCACAAAACCAGGCGGATACGCAGTATTTT	CASSQNQADTQYF
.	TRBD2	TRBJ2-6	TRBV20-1	TGCAGTGCTAGAGGTGGGACTAGCGGGAGAGCCGGGACTTTC	CSARGGTSGRAGTF
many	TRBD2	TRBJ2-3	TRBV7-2	TGTGCCAGCAGCTCCGAGACTAGCGGGAGGGATACGCAGTATTTT	CASSSETSGRDTQYF
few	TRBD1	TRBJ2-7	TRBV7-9	TGTGCCAGCAGCTTAGGACAGGGGATAGGCTACGAGCAGTACTTC	CASSLGQGIGYEQYF
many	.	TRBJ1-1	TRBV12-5	TGTGCTAGTGGTTTCGGGGTTCAGGGGATAGGGACCACTGAAGCTTTCTTT	CASGFGVQGIGTTEAFF
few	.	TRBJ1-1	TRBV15	TGTGCCACCAGCAGGAAGAGGGGGGGAAACACTGAAGCTTTCTTT	CATSRKRGGNTEAFF
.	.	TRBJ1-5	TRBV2	TGTGCCAGCAGTGTGGACCCTTCCGCGGGGACCCAGCATTTT	CASSVDPSAGTQHF
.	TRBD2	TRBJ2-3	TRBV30	TGTGCCTGGAGTATGAATAGCGGGAGCACAGATACGCAGTATTTT	CAWSMNSGSTDTQYF
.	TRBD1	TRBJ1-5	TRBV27	TGTGCCAGCGGGGTGGACAGGGCGAATCAGCCCCAGCATTTT	CASGVDRANQPQHF
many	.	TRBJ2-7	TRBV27	TGTGCCAGCAGCACCCGAGGGGGGGCCTACGAGCAGTACTTC	CASSTRGGAYEQYF
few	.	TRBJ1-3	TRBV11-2	TGTGCCAGCAGCTTAGAAGCCAGTCGAAACACCATATATTTT	CASSLEASRNTIYF
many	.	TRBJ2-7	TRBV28	TGTGCCAGCAGCCGACGGACCTACGAGCAGTACTTC	CASSRRTYEQYF
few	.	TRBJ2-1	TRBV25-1	TGTGCCAGCAGTGTTGGAACAGGGTTCAATGAGCAGTTCTTC	CASSVGTGFNEQFF
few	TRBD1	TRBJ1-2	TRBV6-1	TGTGCCAGCAGACCACAAGGGACAGGGGACTATGGCCACACCTTC	CASRPQGTGDYGHTF
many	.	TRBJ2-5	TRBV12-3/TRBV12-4	TGTGCCAGCAGTTTTTTGGTGGAGACCCAGTACTTC	CASSFLVETQYF
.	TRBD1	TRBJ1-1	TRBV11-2	TGTGCCAGCAGCTTAGGGGGCCCGGGACAGGGGAGTACTGAAGCTTTCTTT	CASSLGGPGQGSTEAFF
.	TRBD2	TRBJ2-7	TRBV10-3	TGTGCCATCAGTTTCGGACAGGCCAGGACTAGCGATACCTACGAGCAGTACTTC	CAISFGQARTSDTYEQYF
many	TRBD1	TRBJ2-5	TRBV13	TGTGCCAGCACCGGGACAGAAGAGACCCAGTACTTC	CASTGTEETQYF
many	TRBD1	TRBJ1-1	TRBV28	TGTGCCAGCAGGTCAACAGGGGCCCCTGAAGCTTTCTTT	CASRSTGAPEAFF
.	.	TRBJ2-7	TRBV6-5	TGTGCCAGCAGTTACAACAGGGAGTCCTACGAGCAGTACTTC	CASSYNRESYEQYF
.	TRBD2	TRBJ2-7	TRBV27	TGTGCCAGCAGCCACGAAGGCGGCAGACTCGGGCCTAGCGGGAGGTCCACCTACGAGCAGTACTTC	CASSHEGGRLGPSGRSTYEQYF
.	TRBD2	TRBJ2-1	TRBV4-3	TGCGCCAGCAGCCCAGAAACTAGCGGGGGTATTTTGTACAATGAGCAGTTCTTC	CASSPETSGGILYNEQFF
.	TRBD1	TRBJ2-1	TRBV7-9	TGTGCCAGCAGCTTGGACAGGGGATACAATGAGCAGTTCTTC	CASSLDRGYNEQFF
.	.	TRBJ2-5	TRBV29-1	TGCAGCGTGGGACTTCAAGAGACCCAGTACTTC	CSVGLQETQYF
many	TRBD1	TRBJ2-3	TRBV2	TGTGCCAGCACCGCGACAGGGCGGTATGGGGGTACGCAGTATTTT	CASTATGRYGGTQYF
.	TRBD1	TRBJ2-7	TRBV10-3	TGTGCCATCAGGGGGACAGGGGGTTATTACGAGCAGTACTTC	CAIRGTGGYYEQYF
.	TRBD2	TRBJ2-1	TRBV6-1	TGTGCCAGCAGACCCCTAGCGGCCTCCTACAATGAGCAGTTCTTC	CASRPLAASYNEQFF
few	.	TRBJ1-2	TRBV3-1	TGTGCCAGCAGCCAAGAACAGGGTGATGGCTACACCTTC	CASSQEQGDGYTF
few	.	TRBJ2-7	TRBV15	TGTGCCACCAGCAGAGAGACAGGAACAGCCCCGTCCTACGAGCAGTACTTC	CATSRETGTAPSYEQYF
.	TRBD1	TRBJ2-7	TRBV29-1	TGCAGCGTTGTTCAGGGGGTTTACGAGCAGTACTTC	CSVVQGVYEQYF
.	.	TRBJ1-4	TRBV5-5	TGTGCCAGCAGCGAGATCATAGCAACTAATGAAAAACTGTTTTTT	CASSEIIATNEKLFF
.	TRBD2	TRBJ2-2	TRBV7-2	TGTGCCAGCAGCTCACCCGGGACTAGCGGGAACACCGGGGAGCTGTTTTTT	CASSSPGTSGNTGELFF
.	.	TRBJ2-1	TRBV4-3	TGCGCCAGCAGCCAAGTACCGGGTCCCCAGGGTGGTGAGCAGTTCTTC	CASSQVPGPQGGEQFF
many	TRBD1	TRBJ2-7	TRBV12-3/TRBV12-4	TGTGCCAGCAGTTTAGGGACAGGGGTCTACGAGCAGTACTTC	CASSLGTGVYEQYF
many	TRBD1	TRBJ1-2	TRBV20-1	TGCAGTGCTCCGGACAGGGCTAACTATGGCTACACCTTC	CSAPDRANYGYTF
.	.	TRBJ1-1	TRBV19	TGTGCCAGTAGTGCCTTCCTCAGTGTTCCCGAAGCTTTCTTT	CASSAFLSVPEAFF
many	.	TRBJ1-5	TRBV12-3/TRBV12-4	TGTGCCAGCAGCGTGGGGCGGAGAAGCAATCAGCCCCAGCATTTT	CASSVGRRSNQPQHF
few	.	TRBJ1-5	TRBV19	TGTGCCAGTAAACCGGTGATGAAGAGAGATCAGCCCCAGCATTTT	CASKPVMKRDQPQHF
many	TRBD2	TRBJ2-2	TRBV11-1	TGTGCCAGCAGCCGAGGACTAGCGGGAACCCCCGGGGAGCTGTTTTTT	CASSRGLAGTPGELFF
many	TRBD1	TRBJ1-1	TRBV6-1	TGTGCCAGTCAACAGGGGCTGGGCACTGAAGCTTTCTTT	CASQQGLGTEAFF
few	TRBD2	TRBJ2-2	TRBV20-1	TGCAGTGCTAGAGCTAGCGGGAGCGCCGGGGAGCTGTTTTTT	CSARASGSAGELFF
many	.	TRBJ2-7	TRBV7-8	TGTGCCAGCAGCGCCCGAGGTCCCCCCTACGAGCAGTACTTC	CASSARGPPYEQYF
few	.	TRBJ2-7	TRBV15	TGTGCCACCAGCAGAGATCCCCTAATCGAGCAGTACTTC	CATSRDPLIEQYF
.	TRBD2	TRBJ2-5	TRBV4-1	TGCGCCAGCAGCCCGGCTAGCGGGGAGACCCAGTACTTC	CASSPASGETQYF
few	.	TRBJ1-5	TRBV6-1	TGTGCCAGCAGTGAAAGGATGGATCAGCCCCAGCATTTT	CASSERMDQPQHF
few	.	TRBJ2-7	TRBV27	TGTGCCAGCAGTTTAACTAGGGGATATCACGAGCAGTACTTC	CASSLTRGYHEQYF
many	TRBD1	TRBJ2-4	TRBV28	TGTGCCAGCAGGGGGACAGGAAATTTAGCCAAAAACATTCAGTACTTC	CASRGTGNLAKNIQYF
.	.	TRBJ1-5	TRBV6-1	TGTGCCAGCACATCTCGTAGCAATCAGCCCCAGCATTTT	CASTSRSNQPQHF
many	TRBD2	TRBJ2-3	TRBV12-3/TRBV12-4	TGTGCCAGCAGCCCGGGCCGGGGGGTGCTCACAGATACGCAGTATTTT	CASSPGRGVLTDTQYF